The sequence of this TCR beta chain was determined in a study of regulatory T cells in long-lasting Graves disease. Time point described: newly diagnosed GD, antithyroid drugs for less than 3 months. From RNA extracted from PBMCs, the TCR library was made. The length of the CDR3 is 14 residues. V was clipped by 10 bases and J by 1 base; unmatched bases: 9. Germline CDR1 is MDHEN and CDR2 is SYDVKM. iRepertoire HTBI primers and Arm-PCR of CDR3 regions built TCR beta libraries. TCRdb reprocessed the multiplex PCR reads via MiXCR and lists one record per CDR3 protein. The table includes hundreds of thousands of distinct CDR3 sequences, roughly 17% detected once. These data also formed part of another study, on T cells in Graves' hyperthyroidism and ophthalmopathy. According to that study: Ophthalmopathy stood apart from stable hyperthyroidism in a 13 V-J model.

The chain recombines TRBV28 with TRBJ2-7; TRBD2 aligns across 8 bases. The receptor was derived from a man aged 40-49 years with Graves disease. The source was peripheral blood mononuclear cells (PBMCs), collected at new diagnosis, from a patient treated with antithyroid drugs. In nucleotides, the CDR3 is TGTGCCATTACACCGGGACTAGTGTCCTACGAGCAGTACTTC. This sequence encodes CAITPGLVSYEQYF. Variable domain in full (rest from reference TRBV28 and TRBJ2-7): DVKVTQSSRYLVKRTGEKVFLECVQDMDHENMFWYRQDPGLGLRLIYFSYDVKMKEKGDIPEGYSVSREKKERFSLILESASTNQTSMYLCAITPGLVSYEQYFGPGTRLTVT.